This T cell receptor (beta chain) originates from a study of T cells expressing NK-cell markers. Across the study: Seropositivity for HCMV was found in most of the eight sequenced donors, with one seronegative.

On this clonotype: Its antigen is not known.

After re-calling the 5' RACE reads, TCRdb lists one entry per CDR3 protein, DNA absent. Listed are some 340,000 distinct CDR3 sequences; around 5.3% falls within the top ten. The CDR3 is 16 residues long. Germline CDR1 is SEHNR and CDR2 is FQNEAQ (reference sequence). Study-wide findings and caveats: Also leading the CD3+CD56-NKG2C+ fraction in several donors were these clonotypes. In five or six donors, dominant NKG2C+ clonotypes were roughly 1.0-7.0% of CD8+ T cells.

The receptor was isolated from a man between 18 and 69 years old in good health. The chain couples TRBV7-9 to TRBJ2-3; without DNA, the TCRdb call of TRBD1 cannot be checked. The material sequenced was blood T cells: a sorted CD56 or NKG2C T cell subset, CD4+ or CD8+ T cells, or bulk PBMC T cells (not recorded which). This chain's CDR3 is CASSSPGQGSTDTQYF.